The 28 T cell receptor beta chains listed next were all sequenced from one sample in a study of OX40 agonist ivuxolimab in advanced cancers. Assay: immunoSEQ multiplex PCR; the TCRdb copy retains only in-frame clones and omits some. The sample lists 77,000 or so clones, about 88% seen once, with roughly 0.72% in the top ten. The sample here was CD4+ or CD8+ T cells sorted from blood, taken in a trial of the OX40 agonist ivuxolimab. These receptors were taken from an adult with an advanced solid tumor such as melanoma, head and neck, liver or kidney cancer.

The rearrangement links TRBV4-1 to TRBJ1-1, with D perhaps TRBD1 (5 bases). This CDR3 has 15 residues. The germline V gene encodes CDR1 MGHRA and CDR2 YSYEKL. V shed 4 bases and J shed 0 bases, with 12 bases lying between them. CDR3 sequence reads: CASSLQDNLNTEAFF. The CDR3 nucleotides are TGCGCCAGCAGCCTCCAGGACAACCTGAACACTGAAGCTTTCTTT.

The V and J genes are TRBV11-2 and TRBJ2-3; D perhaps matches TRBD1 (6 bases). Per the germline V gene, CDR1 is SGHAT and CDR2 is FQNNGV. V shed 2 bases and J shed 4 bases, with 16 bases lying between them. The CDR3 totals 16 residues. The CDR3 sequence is CASSLNGGGRADTQYF. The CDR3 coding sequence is TGTGCCAGCAGCTTAAATGGGGGCGGCCGGGCAGATACGCAGTATTTT.

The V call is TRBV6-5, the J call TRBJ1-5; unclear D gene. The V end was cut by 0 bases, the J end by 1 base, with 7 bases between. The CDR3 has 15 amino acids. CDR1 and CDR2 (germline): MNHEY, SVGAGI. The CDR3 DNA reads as TGTGCCAGCAGTTACTCAGTATTCAGCAATCAGCCCCAGCATTTT. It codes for CASSYSVFSNQPQHF.

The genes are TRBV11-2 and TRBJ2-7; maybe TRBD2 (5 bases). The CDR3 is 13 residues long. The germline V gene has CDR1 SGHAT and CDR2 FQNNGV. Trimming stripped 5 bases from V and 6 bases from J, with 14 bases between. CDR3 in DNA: TGTGCCAGCAGCCTAGGAGCCGCGGGCGAGCAGTACTTC. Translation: CASSLGAAGEQYF.

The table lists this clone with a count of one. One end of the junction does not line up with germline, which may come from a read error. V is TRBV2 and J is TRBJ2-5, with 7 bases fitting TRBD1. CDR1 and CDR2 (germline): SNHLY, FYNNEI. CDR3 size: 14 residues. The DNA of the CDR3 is TGTGCCAGCAGCGAAGGGACAGCACAAGAGACCCAGTACTTC. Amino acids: CASSEGTAQETQYF.

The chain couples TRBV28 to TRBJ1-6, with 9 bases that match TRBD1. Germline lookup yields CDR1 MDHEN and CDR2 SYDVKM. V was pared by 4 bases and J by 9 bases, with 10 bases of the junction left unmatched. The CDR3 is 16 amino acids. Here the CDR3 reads CASSSPGQGNSSPLHF. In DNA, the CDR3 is TGTGCCAGCAGTTCGCCGGGACAGGGAAATTCTTCACCCCTCCACTTT.

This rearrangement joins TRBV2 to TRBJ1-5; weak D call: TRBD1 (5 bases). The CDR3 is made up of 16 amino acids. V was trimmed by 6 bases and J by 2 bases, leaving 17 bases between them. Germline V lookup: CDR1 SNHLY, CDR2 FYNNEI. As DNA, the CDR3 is TGTGCCAGCAGGAGGGGTATAGGGCAGGGCAATCAGCCCCAGCATTTT. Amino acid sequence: CASRRGIGQGNQPQHF.

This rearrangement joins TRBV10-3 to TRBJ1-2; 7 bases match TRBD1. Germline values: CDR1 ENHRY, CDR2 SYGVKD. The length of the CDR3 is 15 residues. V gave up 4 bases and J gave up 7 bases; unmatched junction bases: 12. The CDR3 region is CAISVSGTEEAGYTF. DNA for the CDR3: TGTGCCATCAGTGTATCCGGGACAGAAGAGGCTGGCTACACCTTC.

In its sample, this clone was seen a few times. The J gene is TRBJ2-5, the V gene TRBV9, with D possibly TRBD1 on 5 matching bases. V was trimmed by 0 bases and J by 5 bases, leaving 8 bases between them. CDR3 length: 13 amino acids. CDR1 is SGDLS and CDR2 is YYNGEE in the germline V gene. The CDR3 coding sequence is TGTGCCAGCAGCGTAGTGGGGCGGGAGACCCAGTACTTC. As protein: CASSVVGRETQYF.

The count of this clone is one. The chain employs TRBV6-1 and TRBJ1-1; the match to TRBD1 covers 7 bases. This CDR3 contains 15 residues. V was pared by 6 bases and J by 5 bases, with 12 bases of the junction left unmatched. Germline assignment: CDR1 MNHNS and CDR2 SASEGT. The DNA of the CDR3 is TGTGCCAGCAGGCCGAGGGACAGTTTCAGAACTGAAGCTTTCTTT. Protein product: CASRPRDSFRTEAFF.

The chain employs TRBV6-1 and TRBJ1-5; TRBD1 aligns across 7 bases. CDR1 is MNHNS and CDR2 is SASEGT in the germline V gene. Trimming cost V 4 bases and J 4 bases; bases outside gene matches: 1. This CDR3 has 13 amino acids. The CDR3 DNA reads TGTGCCAGCAGTGGGGGACAGAATCAGCCCCAGCATTTT. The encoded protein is CASSGGQNQPQHF.

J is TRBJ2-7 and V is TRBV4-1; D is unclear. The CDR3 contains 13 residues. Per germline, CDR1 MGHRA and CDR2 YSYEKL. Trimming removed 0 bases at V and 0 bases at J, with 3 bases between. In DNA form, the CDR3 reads TGCGCCAGCAGCCAAGAGTCCTCCTACGAGCAGTACTTC. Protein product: CASSQESSYEQYF.

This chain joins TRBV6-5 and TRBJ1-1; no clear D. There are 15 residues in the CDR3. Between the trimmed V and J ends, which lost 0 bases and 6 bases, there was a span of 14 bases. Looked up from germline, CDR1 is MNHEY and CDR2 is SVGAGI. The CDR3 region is CASSYSGAGFAEAFF. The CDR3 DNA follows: TGTGCCAGCAGTTACTCGGGAGCGGGCTTTGCTGAAGCTTTCTTT.

The CDR3 loop reads CASSLVGSGVEETQYF. The DNA of the CDR3 is TGCGCCAGCAGCTTGGTGGGTAGCGGGGTTGAAGAGACCCAGTACTTC. This sequence joins TRBV5-1 and TRBJ2-5; TRBD2 matches at 8 bases. Trimming cost V 0 bases and J 3 bases; bases outside gene matches: 7. The CDR3 covers 16 residues. The germline CDR1 and CDR2 sequences are SGHRS and YFSETQ.

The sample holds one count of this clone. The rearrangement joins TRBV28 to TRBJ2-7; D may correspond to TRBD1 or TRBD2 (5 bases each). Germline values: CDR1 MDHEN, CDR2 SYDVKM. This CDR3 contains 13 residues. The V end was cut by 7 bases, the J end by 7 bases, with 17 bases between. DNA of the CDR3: TGTGCCAGCATTGGGGGACCCAGTTTGGAGCAGTACTTC. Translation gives CASIGGPSLEQYF.

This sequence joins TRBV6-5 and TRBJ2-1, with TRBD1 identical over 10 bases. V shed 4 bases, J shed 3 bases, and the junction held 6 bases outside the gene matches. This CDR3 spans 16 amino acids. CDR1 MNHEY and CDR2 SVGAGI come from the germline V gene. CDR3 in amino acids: CASSSLDRGFYNEQFF. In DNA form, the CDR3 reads TGTGCCAGCAGTTCCCTGGACAGGGGGTTCTACAATGAGCAGTTCTTC.

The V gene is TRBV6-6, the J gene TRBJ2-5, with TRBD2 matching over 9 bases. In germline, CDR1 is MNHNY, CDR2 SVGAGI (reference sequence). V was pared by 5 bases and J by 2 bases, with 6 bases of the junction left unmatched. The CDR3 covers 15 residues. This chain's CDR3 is CASSPASGAQETQYF. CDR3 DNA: TGTGCCAGCAGTCCGGCTAGCGGGGCGCAAGAGACCCAGTACTTC.

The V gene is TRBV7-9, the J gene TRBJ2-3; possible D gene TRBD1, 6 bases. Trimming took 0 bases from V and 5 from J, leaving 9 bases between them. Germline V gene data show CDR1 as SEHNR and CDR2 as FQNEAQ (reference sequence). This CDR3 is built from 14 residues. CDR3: CASSLARGVDTQYF. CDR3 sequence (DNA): TGTGCCAGCAGCTTAGCCAGGGGAGTAGATACGCAGTATTTT.

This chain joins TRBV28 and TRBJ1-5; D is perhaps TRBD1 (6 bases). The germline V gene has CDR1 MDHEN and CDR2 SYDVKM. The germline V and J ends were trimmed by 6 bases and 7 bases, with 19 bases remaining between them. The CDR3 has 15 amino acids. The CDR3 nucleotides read TGTGCCAGCAGCTTTCTACAGGGAGCTGAACAGCCCCAGCATTTT. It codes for CASSFLQGAEQPQHF.

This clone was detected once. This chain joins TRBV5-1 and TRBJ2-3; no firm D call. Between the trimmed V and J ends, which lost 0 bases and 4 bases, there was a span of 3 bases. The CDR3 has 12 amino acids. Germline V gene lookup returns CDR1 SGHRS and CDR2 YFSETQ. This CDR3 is CASSLDSDTQYF. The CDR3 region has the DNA TGCGCCAGCAGCTTGGATTCAGATACGCAGTATTTT.

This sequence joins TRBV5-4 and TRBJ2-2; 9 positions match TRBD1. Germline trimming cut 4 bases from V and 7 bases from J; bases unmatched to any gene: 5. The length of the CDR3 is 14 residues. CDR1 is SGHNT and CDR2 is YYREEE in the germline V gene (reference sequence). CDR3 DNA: TGTGCCAGCAGCCGGACAGGGGTCGGCGGGGAGCTGTTTTTT. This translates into CASSRTGVGGELFF.

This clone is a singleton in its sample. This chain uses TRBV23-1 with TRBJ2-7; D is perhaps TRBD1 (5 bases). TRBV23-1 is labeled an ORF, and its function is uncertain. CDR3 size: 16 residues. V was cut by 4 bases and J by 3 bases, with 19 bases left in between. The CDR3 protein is CASSRIIGAWDYEQYF. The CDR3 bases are TGCGCCAGCAGTCGAATAATTGGGGCGTGGGACTACGAGCAGTACTTC.

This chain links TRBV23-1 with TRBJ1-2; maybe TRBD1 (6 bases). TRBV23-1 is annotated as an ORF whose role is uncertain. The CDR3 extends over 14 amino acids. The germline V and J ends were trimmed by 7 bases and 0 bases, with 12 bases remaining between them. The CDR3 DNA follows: TGCGCCAGCAAACAGGGTCCCCCTAACTATGGCTACACCTTC. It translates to CASKQGPPNYGYTF.

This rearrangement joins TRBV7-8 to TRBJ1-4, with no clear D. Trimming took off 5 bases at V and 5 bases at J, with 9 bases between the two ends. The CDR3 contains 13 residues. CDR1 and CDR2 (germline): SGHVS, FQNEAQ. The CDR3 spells CASSRQENEKLFF. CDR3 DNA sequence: TGTGCCAGCAGCCGTCAGGAGAATGAAAAACTGTTTTTT.

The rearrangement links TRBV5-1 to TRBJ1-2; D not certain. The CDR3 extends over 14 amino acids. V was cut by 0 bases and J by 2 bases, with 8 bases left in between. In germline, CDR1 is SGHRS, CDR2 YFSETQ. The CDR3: CASSLAPANYGYTF. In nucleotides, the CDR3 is TGCGCCAGCAGCTTGGCCCCGGCGAACTATGGCTACACCTTC.

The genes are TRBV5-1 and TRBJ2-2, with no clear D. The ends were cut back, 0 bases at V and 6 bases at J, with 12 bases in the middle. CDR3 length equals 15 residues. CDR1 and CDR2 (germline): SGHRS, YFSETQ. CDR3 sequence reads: CASSLVPGRAGELFF. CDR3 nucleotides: TGCGCCAGCAGCTTGGTCCCGGGCCGGGCCGGGGAGCTGTTTTTT.

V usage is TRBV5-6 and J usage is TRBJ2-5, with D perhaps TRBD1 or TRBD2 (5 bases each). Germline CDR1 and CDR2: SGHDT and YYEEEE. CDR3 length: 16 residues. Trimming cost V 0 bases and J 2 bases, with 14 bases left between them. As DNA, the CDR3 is TGTGCCAGCAGCTTGGGAGGGCAGGGAACTCAAGAGACCCAGTACTTC. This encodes CASSLGGQGTQETQYF.

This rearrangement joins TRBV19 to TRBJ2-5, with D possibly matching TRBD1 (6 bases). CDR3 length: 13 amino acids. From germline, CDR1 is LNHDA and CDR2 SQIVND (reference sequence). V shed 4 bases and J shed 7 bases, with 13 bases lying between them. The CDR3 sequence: CASSTRQEGTQYF. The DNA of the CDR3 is TGTGCCAGTAGTACCCGACAGGAAGGGACCCAGTACTTC.